This T cell receptor (beta chain) was sequenced during a study of tumor and adjacent non-tumor tissue in lung cancer. This clonotype was seen once. The CDR3 has 14 amino acids. V lost 2 bases, J lost 0 bases, and 5 bases lay in between. Germline V gene sequence: CDR1 DFQATT, CDR2 SNEGSKA (reference sequence). A modified ARM-PCR protocol with three rounds of nested PCR amplified TCRbeta. TCRdb reanalysed the multiplex PCR reads using MiXCR and keeps one entry per CDR3 protein. This table holds some 70,000 distinct CDR3 sequences, under 70% found once. This sample's RNA came from whole unsorted tissue. The normal lung tissue was taken more than 3 cm from the tumor edge.

The origin of this receptor is a woman aged 45-65 years with non-small cell lung cancer. The specimen was distant non-tumor lung tissue. The rearrangement links TRBV20-1 to TRBJ1-6; no clear D. The CDR3 spells CSARLVSYNSPLHF. In DNA form, the CDR3 reads TGCAGTGCTAGACTGGTCTCCTATAATTCACCCCTCCACTTT.